Presented here are 27 T cell receptor beta chains from one specimen sequenced in a study of blood T cell repertoires in COVID-19. This table comes from immunoSEQ multiplex PCR, and its TCRdb copy is limited to in-frame clones, with some not included. The sample has a few hundred thousand clones, about 88% seen once; the top ten hold around 4.6%. Sequenced material: peripheral blood. The receptor source for this set is a middle-aged woman who had recovered from COVID-19.

The chain couples TRBV6-2 or TRBV6-3 to TRBJ2-4, with D possibly matching TRBD2 (5 bases). Per germline, CDR1 MNHEY and CDR2 SVGEGT. V gave up 1 base and J gave up 4 bases, with 17 bases separating them. This CDR3 has 17 amino acids. CDR3 loop: CASSYLGSAREKNIQYF. The CDR3 DNA follows: TGTGCCAGCAGTTACTTGGGGAGCGCTAGGGAAAAAAACATTCAGTACTTC.

This sequence joins TRBV20-1 and TRBJ2-7; no definite D call. The CDR3 is 11 residues long. Germline V gene data show CDR1 as DFQATT and CDR2 as SNEGSKA (reference sequence). This chain's CDR3 is CSATKLTLRSV. CDR3 nucleotide sequence: TGCAGTGCAACAAAACTGACCCTCCGGAGCGTC.

The V gene is TRBV10-2, the J gene TRBJ1-1; D possibly corresponds to TRBD1 (5 bases). Germline CDR1 and CDR2: WSHSY and SAAADI. The CDR3 has 15 residues. Trimming pared 6 bases from V and 1 base from J, leaving 15 bases between. The CDR3 loop reads CASRDRDSPNTEAFF. The DNA of the CDR3 is TGCGCCAGCAGGGATAGGGACTCCCCGAACACTGAAGCTTTCTTT.

Only one count was recorded for this clone. This sequence joins TRBV11-3 and TRBJ2-3; D remains unclear. CDR3 length: 13 amino acids. From germline, CDR1 is SGHNT and CDR2 YENEEA. Trimming pared 1 base from V and 4 bases from J, leaving 6 bases between. The chain's CDR3 is CASSLGEPDTQYF. Here the CDR3 DNA reads TGTGCCAGCAGCTTAGGAGAGCCAGATACGCAGTATTTT.

This rearrangement joins TRBV5-1 to TRBJ1-2; D perhaps matches TRBD1 (6 bases). Trimming cost V 2 bases and J 8 bases, with 13 bases left between them. The germline V gene encodes CDR1 SGHRS and CDR2 YFSETQ. This CDR3 is 13 amino acids long. CDR3 sequence: CASSFRDQGGYTF. CDR3 nucleotides: TGCGCCAGCAGCTTCCGGGACCAGGGGGGCTACACCTTC.

This chain links TRBV6-1 with TRBJ2-5, with 14 bases identical to TRBD2. This CDR3 has 17 residues. The germline CDR1 and CDR2 sequences are MNHNS and SASEGT. The V and J ends lost 3 bases and 3 bases, in that order; junction bases with no gene match: 6. This CDR3 is CASSDLQGLAGEETQYF. CDR3 in DNA: TGTGCCAGCAGTGACTTGCAGGGACTAGCGGGGGAAGAGACCCAGTACTTC.

This clone has a single count. This chain links TRBV5-4 with TRBJ2-7; TRBD1 agrees at 10 bases. The ends lost 5 bases at V and 2 bases at J; junction bases unmatched: 4. This CDR3 is 14 amino acids long. Germline V gene data show CDR1 as SGHNT and CDR2 as YYREEE (reference sequence). The DNA for the CDR3 is TGTGCCAGCAGTCGGACAGGGGGTCCCTACGAGCAGTACTTC. As protein: CASSRTGGPYEQYF.

V usage is TRBV28 and J usage is TRBJ2-6, with unresolved D. Trimming stripped 6 bases from V and 4 bases from J, with 7 bases between. Germline CDR1 reads MDHEN; CDR2 reads SYDVKM. CDR3 length: 13 residues. For the CDR3, the DNA is TGTGCCAGCAGACAACAGGGGGCCAACGTCCTGACTTTC. Translation gives CASRQQGANVLTF.

The chain's CDR3 is CSLANTDTQYF. In DNA form, the CDR3 reads TGCAGTTTAGCGAACACAGATACGCAGTATTTT. V and J are TRBV29-1 and TRBJ2-3; weak D call: TRBD2 (5 bases). Germline V gene lookup returns CDR1 SQVTM and CDR2 ANQGSEA. CDR3 length: 11 residues.

V usage is TRBV7-9 and J usage is TRBJ1-5, with 10 positions matching TRBD1. Germline V gives CDR1 SEHNR, CDR2 FQNEAQ (reference sequence). The V gene end was trimmed by 5 bases and the J gene end by 6 bases; junction bases not matched to a gene: 4. The CDR3 has 14 residues. CDR3 in DNA: TGTGCCAGCAGCCGGGGGGACAGGGGTCAGCCCCAGCATTTT. Translated, it gives CASSRGDRGQPQHF.

This clone appeared a single time. The chain is built from TRBV5-1 and TRBJ2-1; 13 bases map to TRBD2. The CDR3 consists of 17 residues. Trimming took 4 bases from V and 4 from J; bases not matched to a gene: 8. CDR1 is SGHRS and CDR2 is YFSETQ in the germline V gene. This CDR3 reads CASSPGTSGIGYNEQFF. CDR3 DNA sequence: TGCGCCAGCAGCCCAGGGACTAGCGGGATAGGGTACAATGAGCAGTTCTTC.

The CDR3 is CASSRGLAGASYEQYF. In DNA form, the CDR3 reads TGTGCCAGCAGTAGGGGACTAGCGGGGGCCTCCTACGAGCAGTACTTC. The chain has TRBV2 and TRBJ2-7; 14 nucleotides line up with TRBD2. This CDR3 contains 16 residues. J was trimmed by 0 bases and V by 5 bases; bases with no gene match: 3. Germline V lookup: CDR1 SNHLY, CDR2 FYNNEI.

V usage is TRBV6-2 or TRBV6-3 and J usage is TRBJ1-2, with D perhaps TRBD1 (6 bases). CDR1 is MNHEY and CDR2 is SVGEGT in the germline V gene. V was cut by 6 bases and J by 4 bases, with 24 bases left in between. This CDR3 contains 17 residues. This CDR3 reads CASSPRFTGSGGYGYTF. CDR3 DNA sequence: TGTGCCAGCAGCCCCCGATTCACAGGGAGTGGAGGCTATGGCTACACCTTC.

The gene calls are TRBV27 and TRBJ1-5; no definite D call. Germline lookup yields CDR1 MNHEY and CDR2 SMNVEV (reference sequence). CDR3 size: 17 residues. V shed 0 bases and J shed 2 bases, with 14 bases lying between them. The CDR3 sequence: CASSLSAYTAGNQPQHF. The CDR3 nucleotides read TGTGCCAGCAGTTTATCGGCTTACACTGCGGGCAATCAGCCCCAGCATTTT.

This chain links TRBV7-6 with TRBJ2-5, with TRBD1 identical over 9 bases. Germline V gene lookup returns CDR1 SGHVS and CDR2 FNYEAQ. Losses at the gene ends were 6 bases for V and 4 bases for J; bases not matched to a gene: 9. The CDR3 is 15 residues long. The CDR3 is CASRVLGQGVETQYF. CDR3 coding DNA: TGTGCCAGCAGGGTTTTGGGACAGGGCGTAGAGACCCAGTACTTC.

The chain links TRBV6-1 to TRBJ1-6; D is perhaps TRBD1 (6 bases). Trimming took 0 bases from V and 9 from J, leaving 12 bases between them. The CDR3 totals 15 residues. CDR1 is MNHNS, CDR2 SASEGT, per germline. CDR3 DNA: TGTGCCAGCAGTGAAGCGGGGGGGGGCTTTTCACCCCTCCACTTT. Protein sequence: CASSEAGGGFSPLHF.

This clone was seen just once. The chain combines TRBV10-3 with TRBJ1-1; a weak D match, TRBD1 (5 bases). Deletions cut 0 bases from V and 4 bases from J, with 9 bases between. Germline assignment: CDR1 ENHRY and CDR2 SYGVKD. The CDR3 consists of 14 residues. DNA of the CDR3: TGTGCCATCAGTGAGTCGGGGGGTGGCACTGAAGCTTTCTTT. Protein: CAISESGGGTEAFF.

The chain carries TRBV3-1 (or the pseudogene TRBV3-2) and TRBJ2-3, with 7 bases fitting TRBD2. Trimming took 0 bases from V and 5 from J; bases not matched to a gene: 20. Per the germline V gene, CDR1 is LGHDT and CDR2 is YNNKEL (reference sequence). The CDR3 length is 20 residues. CDR3 residues: CASSQDLIHQAVAGIDTQYF. Here the CDR3 DNA reads TGTGCCAGCAGCCAAGATCTTATACACCAGGCCGTAGCGGGTATAGATACGCAGTATTTT.

In nucleotides, the CDR3 is TGCAGCGTCGGAAGGGGGACCAATCAGCCCCAGCATTTT. Encoded protein: CSVGRGTNQPQHF. The chain couples TRBV29-1 to TRBJ1-5; possible D gene TRBD1, 6 bases. Per germline, CDR1 SQVTM and CDR2 ANQGSEA. V lost 6 bases and J 3 bases, leaving 12 bases between the germline ends. The CDR3 has 13 residues.

V usage is TRBV30 and J usage is TRBJ1-4; D uncertain. The CDR3 is 14 residues long. V lost 0 bases and J lost 0, with 5 bases in between. The germline CDR1 and CDR2 sequences are GTSNPN and SVGIG (reference sequence). Here the CDR3 DNA reads TGTGCCTGGAGTGTCGGGGCAACTAATGAAAAACTGTTTTTT. It translates to CAWSVGATNEKLFF.

This sequence joins TRBV7-6 and TRBJ2-1; 9 bases match TRBD2. The J segment lost 9 bases and the V segment lost 7 bases, leaving 16 bases of the junction unmatched. Germline-derived CDR1 and CDR2 are SGHVS and FNYEAQ. The length of the CDR3 is 16 residues. CDR3 residues: CASTRSGGGALGEQFF. The CDR3 region has the DNA TGTGCCAGCACCCGATCGGGCGGGGGGGCTCTTGGTGAGCAGTTCTTC.

The chain recombines TRBV5-6 with TRBJ1-5; 11 nucleotides agree with TRBD1. The CDR3 covers 16 residues. Germline trimming cut 4 bases from V and 3 bases from J; bases unmatched to any gene: 6. Germline CDR1 and CDR2: SGHDT and YYEEEE. CDR3 sequence (DNA): TGTGCCAGCAGCCGGACAGGGGGCGCCTTCAATCAGCCCCAGCATTTT. Protein sequence: CASSRTGGAFNQPQHF.

The chain has TRBV23-1 and TRBJ2-7; possibly TRBD1 for D (6 bases). TRBV23-1 belongs to the ORF category, with a function that is uncertain. Trimming stripped 3 bases from V and 3 bases from J, with 21 bases between. The CDR3 contains 17 residues. CDR3 bases: TGCGCCAGCAGTCACTCACTCCTCCCGACAGGACACTACGAGCAGTACGTC. It encodes CASSHSLLPTGHYEQYV.

This chain joins TRBV25-1 and TRBJ1-1; 7 positions match TRBD1. V lost 4 bases, J lost 3 bases, and 11 bases stayed unmatched. The germline gives CDR1 MGHDK, CDR2 SYGVNS. This CDR3 comprises 16 residues. The CDR3 region is CASSVGTASRDTEAFF. DNA for the CDR3: TGTGCCAGCAGTGTCGGGACAGCTTCTCGGGACACTGAAGCTTTCTTT.

The chain has TRBV12-5 and TRBJ2-3, with TRBD2 matching over 11 bases. From germline, CDR1 is LGHNT and CDR2 FRNRAP. Trimming took 6 bases from V and 5 from J; bases not matched to a gene: 7. This CDR3 region has 15 residues. The CDR3 loop is CASGPALAGVDTQYF. As DNA, the CDR3 is TGTGCTAGTGGCCCAGCACTAGCGGGAGTAGATACGCAGTATTTT.

This rearrangement joins TRBV28 to TRBJ2-7; 8 bases are shared with TRBD2. Germline CDR1 MDHEN, CDR2 SYDVKM. This CDR3 is built from 14 residues. Trimming removed 6 bases from V and 2 bases from J; junction bases left unmatched: 6. The CDR3 protein is CASSPSGGAYEQYF. The CDR3 DNA sequence: TGTGCCAGCAGCCCGTCGGGGGGGGCCTACGAGCAGTACTTC.

The chain couples TRBV7-9 to TRBJ1-1, with TRBD1 as a possible D gene (5 bases). The CDR3 sequence is 14 residues long. V was trimmed by 8 bases and J by 1 base, leaving 14 bases between them. The germline gives CDR1 SEHNR, CDR2 FQNEAQ (reference sequence). This chain's CDR3 is CASSSSGGNTEAFF. CDR3 DNA sequence: TGTGCCAGCTCCTCCTCGGGGGGGAACACTGAAGCTTTCTTT.